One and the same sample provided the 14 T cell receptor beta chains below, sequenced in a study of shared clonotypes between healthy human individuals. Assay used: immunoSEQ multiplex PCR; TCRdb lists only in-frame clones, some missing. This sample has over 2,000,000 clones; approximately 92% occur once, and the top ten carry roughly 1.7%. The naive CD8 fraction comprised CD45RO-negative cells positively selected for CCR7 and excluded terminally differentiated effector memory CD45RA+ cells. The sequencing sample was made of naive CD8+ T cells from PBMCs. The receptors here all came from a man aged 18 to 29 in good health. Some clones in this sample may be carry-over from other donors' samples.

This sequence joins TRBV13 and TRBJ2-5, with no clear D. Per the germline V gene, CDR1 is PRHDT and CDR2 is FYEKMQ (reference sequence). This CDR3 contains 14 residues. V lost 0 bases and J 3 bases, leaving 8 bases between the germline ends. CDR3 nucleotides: TGTGCCAGCAGCTTAGGCCGGTCCGAAGAGACCCAGTACTTC. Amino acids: CASSLGRSEETQYF.

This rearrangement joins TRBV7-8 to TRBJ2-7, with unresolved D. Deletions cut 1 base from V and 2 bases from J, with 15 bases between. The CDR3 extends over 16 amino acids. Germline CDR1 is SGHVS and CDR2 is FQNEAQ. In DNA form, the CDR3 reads TGTGCCAGCAGCTTAGTTCCCCGCAAGGTAGCCTACGAGCAGTACTTC. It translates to CASSLVPRKVAYEQYF.

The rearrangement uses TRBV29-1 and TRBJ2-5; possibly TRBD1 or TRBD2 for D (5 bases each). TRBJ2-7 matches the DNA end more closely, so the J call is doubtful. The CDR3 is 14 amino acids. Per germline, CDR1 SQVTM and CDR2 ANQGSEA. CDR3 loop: CSASFGGEPYEQYF. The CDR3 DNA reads TGCAGCGCCTCGTTTGGGGGAGAACCCTACGAGCAGTACTTC.

The CDR3 nucleotides read TGTGCCAGCAGCTTGGGGACCTACACTGAAGCTTTCTTT. It translates to CASSLGTYTEAFF. The rearrangement uses TRBV5-4 and TRBJ1-1; the D is unclear. CDR1 and CDR2 (germline): SGHNT, YYREEE (reference sequence). This CDR3 spans 13 amino acids. With 0 bases removed from V and 3 bases from J, the gap between germline ends came to 6 bases.

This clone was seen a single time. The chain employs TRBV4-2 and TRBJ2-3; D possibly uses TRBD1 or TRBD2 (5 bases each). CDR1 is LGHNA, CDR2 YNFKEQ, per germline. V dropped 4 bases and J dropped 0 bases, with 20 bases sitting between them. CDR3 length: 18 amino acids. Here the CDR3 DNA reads TGTGCCAGCAGCCCCGGGACCCCTAGGTCGTATAGCACAGATACGCAGTATTTT. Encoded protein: CASSPGTPRSYSTDTQYF.

DNA of the CDR3: TGCGCCAGCAGCCAGCCCGGGATCTCCTACAATGAGCAGTTCTTC. Encoded protein: CASSQPGISYNEQFF. The chain combines TRBV4-1 with TRBJ2-1; TRBD2 is a possible D gene (5 bases). The CDR3 totals 15 residues. V lost 3 bases to trimming and J lost 0 bases, with 9 bases between them. Germline-derived CDR1 and CDR2 are MGHRA and YSYEKL.

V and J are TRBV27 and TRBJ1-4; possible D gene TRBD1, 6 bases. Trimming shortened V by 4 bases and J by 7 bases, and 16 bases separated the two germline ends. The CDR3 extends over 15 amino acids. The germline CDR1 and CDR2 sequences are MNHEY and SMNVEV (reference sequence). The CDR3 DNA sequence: TGTGCCAGCAGTTCCCACAGGGAAGTTGCTGAAAAACTGTTTTTT. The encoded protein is CASSSHREVAEKLFF.

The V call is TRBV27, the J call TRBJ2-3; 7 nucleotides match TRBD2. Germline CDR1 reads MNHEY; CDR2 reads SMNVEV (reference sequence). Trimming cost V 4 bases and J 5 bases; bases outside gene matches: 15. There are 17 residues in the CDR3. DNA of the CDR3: TGTGCCAGCAGTTCCGCCCCGGCGGGACTAACCCAAGATACGCAGTATTTT. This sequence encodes CASSSAPAGLTQDTQYF.

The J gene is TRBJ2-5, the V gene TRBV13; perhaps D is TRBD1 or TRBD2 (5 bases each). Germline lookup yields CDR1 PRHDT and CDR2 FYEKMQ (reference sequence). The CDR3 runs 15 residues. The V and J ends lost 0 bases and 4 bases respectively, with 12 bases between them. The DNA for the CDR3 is TGTGCCAGCAGCTTAGGGGCAGGGACGGGAGAGACCCAGTACTTC. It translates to CASSLGAGTGETQYF.

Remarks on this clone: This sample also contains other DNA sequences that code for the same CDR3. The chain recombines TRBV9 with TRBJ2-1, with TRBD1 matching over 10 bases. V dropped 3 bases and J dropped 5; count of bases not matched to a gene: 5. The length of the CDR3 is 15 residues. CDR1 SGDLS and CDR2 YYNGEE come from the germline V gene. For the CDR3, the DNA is TGTGCCAGCAGCGGCCGGGACAGGGGACACAATGAGCAGTTCTTC. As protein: CASSGRDRGHNEQFF.

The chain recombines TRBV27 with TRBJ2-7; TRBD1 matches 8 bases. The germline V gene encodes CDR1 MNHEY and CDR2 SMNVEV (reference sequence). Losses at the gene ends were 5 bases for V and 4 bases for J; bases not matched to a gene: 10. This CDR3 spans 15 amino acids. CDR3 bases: TGTGCCAGCAGTCTCGACAGGGGAGGAGGGTACGAGCAGTACTTC. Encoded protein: CASSLDRGGGYEQYF.

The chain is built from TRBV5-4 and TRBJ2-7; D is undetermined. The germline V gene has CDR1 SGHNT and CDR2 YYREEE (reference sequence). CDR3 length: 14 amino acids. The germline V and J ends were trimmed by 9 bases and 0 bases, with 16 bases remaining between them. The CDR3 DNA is TGTGCCACCCGGAAGGTTGGTAGCTCCTACGAGCAGTACTTC. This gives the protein CATRKVGSSYEQYF.

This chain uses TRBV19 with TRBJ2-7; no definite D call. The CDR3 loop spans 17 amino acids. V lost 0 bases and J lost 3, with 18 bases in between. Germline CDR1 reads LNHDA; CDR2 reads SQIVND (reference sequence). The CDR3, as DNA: TGTGCCAGTAGTATAGATAATGCCGGTGGGTTCAACTACGAGCAGTACTTC. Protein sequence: CASSIDNAGGFNYEQYF.

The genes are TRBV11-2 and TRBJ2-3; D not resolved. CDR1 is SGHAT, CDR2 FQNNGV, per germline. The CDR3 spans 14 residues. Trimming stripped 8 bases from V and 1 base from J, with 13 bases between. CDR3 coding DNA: TGTGCCAGCCTCTTGTCGCCGCGCACAGATACGCAGTATTTT. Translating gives CASLLSPRTDTQYF.